This T cell receptor beta chain was captured in a study of blood T cell repertoires in COVID-19. Study-level background: The United States, Italy and Spain provided the acute and convalescent COVID-19 samples. PBMCs, B-cell-depleted T cells, or T cells were the source of the cDNA or gDNA that made up the material.

Authors' processing steps: By means of reference gene primer amplification, nucleated cell counts were estimated. Using immunoSEQ multiplex PCR, the repertoire was profiled, and TCRdb retains in-frame clones only, with some absent. Clone size and V and J calls were adopted from that table, with D and trimming inferred from the DNA. In the table there are approximately 20,000 clones, 91% of which are singletons. V was clipped by 2 bases and J by 9 bases, with 15 bases between them. In germline, CDR1 is SGHKS, CDR2 YYEKEE (reference sequence). This CDR3 region has 14 residues. This clone appeared a single time.

Material for sequencing was peripheral blood. This chain uses TRBV5-5 with TRBJ1-5; D may be TRBD1 (5 bases). This sequence originates from a human donor in a cohort sampled during active COVID-19. Here the CDR3 reads CASSLLPTGGPQHF. CDR3 DNA sequence: TGTGCCAGCAGCTTATTACCAACGGGGGGGCCCCAGCATTTT. The full variable domain, its missing parts supplied by reference TRBV5-5 and TRBJ1-5, is DAGVTQSPTHLIKTRGQQVTLRCSPISGHKSVSWYQQVLGQGPQFIFQYYEKEERGRGNFPDRFSARQFPNYSSELNVNALLLGDSALYLCASSLLPTGGPQHFGDGTRLSIL.